The rows below give T cell receptor beta chains drawn from one sample of a study of blood T cells in healthy people across ages. A single record per CDR3 protein comes from TCRdb applying MiXCR to the 5' RACE reads. This table holds 650,000 to 800,000 distinct CDR3 sequences, 52% found once. Sequenced: blood. Receptors originate from an elderly woman in good health. CDR3s include the opening cysteine and the closing phenylalanine or tryptophan. The D gene is left open where the match is weak. Size tells how often a clone was seen (once, few, many) or the class of an expanded clone, and some rows leave it out.

D gene | clone size | J gene | V gene | CDR3 DNA | CDR3 protein
- | many | TRBJ2-3 | TRBV6-5 | TGTGCCAGCAGGACAATAGTACCAGATACGCAGTATTTT | CASRTIVPDTQYF
- | many | TRBJ2-3 | TRBV3-1 | TGTGCCAGCAGCCGCGGGCAAGCACTCCCCGAGGAGGATACGCAGTATTTT | CASSRGQALPEEDTQYF
- | - | TRBJ2-1 | TRBV3-1 | TGTGCCAGCAGCCAACGGGGCGGGGGCAATGAGCGGTTCTTC | CASSQRGGGNERFF
- | many | TRBJ1-5 | TRBV6-2/TRBV6-3 | TGTGCCAGCAGTTACGTCCAGGAGAATCAGCCCCAGCATTTT | CASSYVQENQPQHF
TRBD1 | once | TRBJ2-1 | TRBV5-1 | TGCGCCAGCAGGGACAGGGGGCTGGCTTCGTCCTACAATGAGCAGTTCTTC | CASRDRGLASSYNEQFF
- | - | TRBJ2-3 | TRBV12-3/TRBV12-4 | TGTGCCAGCAGTTGTATGGGGGCAGATGCGCAGTATTTT | CASSCMGADAQYF
- | - | TRBJ2-1 | TRBV2 | TGTGCCAGCAGGCCGACACCCTACAATGAGCAGTTCTTC | CASRPTPYNEQFF
TRBD2 | - | TRBJ2-1 | TRBV27 | TGTGCCAGCAGTACCACTAGCGTCGGTCTAGGTTCCTATGGGCAGTTCTTC | CASSTTSVGLGSYGQFF
TRBD2 | - | TRBJ2-3 | TRBV27 | TGTGCCAGCAGCAACGGATTAGCGGGTAAAGATACGCAGTATTTT | CASSNGLAGKDTQYF
- | many | TRBJ2-6 | TRBV29-1 | TGCAGCGTTGCCACCCCGGGGGCGCCTGGGGCCAACGTCCTGACTTTC | CSVATPGAPGANVLTF
- | - | TRBJ1-2 | TRBV14 | TGTGCCAGCAGCCACGGAAGGAACGTTAACTATGGCTACACCTTC | CASSHGRNVNYGYTF
TRBD1 | - | TRBJ1-6 | TRBV20-1 | TGCAGTGCAACCCTAGGGGGGACAGGGATTTCACCCCTCCACTTT | CSATLGGTGISPLHF
TRBD2 | - | TRBJ2-7 | TRBV25-1 | TGTGCCAGCAGTGAATCGAGAGGAGCGGGAGGCCGCCGTACCTACGAGCAGTACTTC | CASSESRGAGGRRTYEQYF
TRBD1 | - | TRBJ1-4 | TRBV5-1 | TGCGCCAGCAGCAGGACCGGGACAGGGGGCCCTTGGGCTAATGAAAAACTGTTTTTT | CASSRTGTGGPWANEKLFF
- | - | TRBJ1-4 | TRBV28 | TGTGCCAGCAGTCTTCCTGAGGGCAGAGCTGAAAAACTGTTTTTT | CASSLPEGRAEKLFF
- | few | TRBJ1-6 | TRBV7-9 | TGTGCCAGCACCTGGGGGGATCTGAGATCACCCCTCCACTTT | CASTWGDLRSPLHF
- | - | TRBJ2-7 | TRBV5-8 | TGTGCCAGCAGCTTGAAACAGGGCAGGCTGCAAGGGCAGTACTTC | CASSLKQGRLQGQYF
- | - | TRBJ2-1 | TRBV25-1 | TGTGCCACCTTCCCAGGGGGCGGGAGTGTGAATGAGCAGTTCTTC | CATFPGGGSVNEQFF
TRBD1 | - | TRBJ1-4 | TRBV12-3/TRBV12-4 | TGTGTCAGCAGTTACAGGACAGGGCTTAATGAAAAACTGTTTTTT | CVSSYRTGLNEKLFF
TRBD2 | - | TRBJ2-5 | TRBV11-2 | TGTGCCAGCAGTTTAGCGGGAGAAAAAGAGACCCAGTACTTC | CASSLAGEKETQYF
TRBD2 | many | TRBJ2-1 | TRBV5-1 | TGCGCCAGCAGCTTGACTAGCGGGGGGTATGAGCAGTTCTTC | CASSLTSGGYEQFF
- | - | TRBJ2-2 | TRBV7-2 | TGTGCCAGCAGCTTAAACGGAGTGAACACCGGGGAGCTGTTTTTT | CASSLNGVNTGELFF
- | - | TRBJ1-4 | TRBV7-8 | TGTGCCAGCACCCCGGACAGCGAAAAACTGTTTTTT | CASTPDSEKLFF
- | - | TRBJ1-5 | TRBV3-1 | TGTGCCAGCAGCCAAGGGTCCTTAAATCAGCCCCAGCATTTT | CASSQGSLNQPQHF
- | few | TRBJ1-1 | TRBV30 | TGTGCCTGGAAAGTGAACACTGAAGCTTTCTTT | CAWKVNTEAFF
- | once | TRBJ2-4 | TRBV6-2/TRBV6-3 | TGTGCCAGCAGTTCTAGTGTACCCAAAAACATTCAGTACTTC | CASSSSVPKNIQYF
TRBD1 | many | TRBJ1-4 | TRBV20-1 | TGCAGTGCTAGGTGGACAGGGGGCAATGAAAAACTGTTTTTT | CSARWTGGNEKLFF
- | - | TRBJ2-5 | TRBV24-1 | TGTGCCACCAGCAGTCCGGGGAGACAAGAGACCCAGTACTTC | CATSSPGRQETQYF
- | many | TRBJ1-6 | TRBV14 | TGTGCCAGCAGCCAAGACGTCCGGTCACCCCTCCACTTT | CASSQDVRSPLHF
TRBD1 | - | TRBJ1-2 | TRBV6-5 | TGTGCCAGCAGTTATCAGGGGGCTTTTGGCTACACCTTC | CASSYQGAFGYTF
TRBD2 | - | TRBJ2-1 | TRBV3-1 | TGTGCCAGCAGCCGAACTAGCGGGAGTCTTCCCGATGAGCAGTTCTTC | CASSRTSGSLPDEQFF
TRBD1 | - | TRBJ1-2 | TRBV20-1 | TGCAGTGCTATCAGGACAGGGACAAACTATGGCTACACCTTC | CSAIRTGTNYGYTF
TRBD2 | - | TRBJ2-1 | TRBV27 | TGTGCCAGCCGCCGACTAGCGGGAGGTCTTATGGATGAGCAGTTCTTC | CASRRLAGGLMDEQFF
TRBD1 | - | TRBJ2-3 | TRBV4-1 | TGCGCCAGCAGCCAAACTCCCACACAGGGGAGCACAGATACGCAGTATTTT | CASSQTPTQGSTDTQYF
TRBD2 | - | TRBJ2-7 | TRBV28 | TGTGCCAGCAGGGACAGCGGGGGGTCCTACGAGCAGTACTTC | CASRDSGGSYEQYF
- | few | TRBJ1-2 | TRBV20-1 | TGCAGTGCTAGAGAAGGGTATAACTATGGCTACACCTTC | CSAREGYNYGYTF
- | - | TRBJ2-3 | TRBV20-1 | TGCAGTGCTACCCACTCGAGGGGCACAGATACGCAGTATTTT | CSATHSRGTDTQYF
TRBD1 | once | TRBJ1-2 | TRBV20-1 | TGCAGTGCTGGTACAGGGGGTCCCTATGGCTACACCTTC | CSAGTGGPYGYTF
TRBD2 | - | TRBJ2-5 | TRBV15 | TGTGCCACCAGCAGGCCGGGACTAGCTCCCCAAGAGACCCAGTACTTC | CATSRPGLAPQETQYF
- | many | TRBJ1-5 | TRBV3-1 | TGTGCCAGCAGCCAAAACGGGAATCAGCCCCAGCATTTT | CASSQNGNQPQHF
TRBD2 | - | TRBJ2-7 | TRBV20-1 | TGCAGTGCTAGCCGGACTAGCGGGAGTGGGGAGCAGTACTTC | CSASRTSGSGEQYF
TRBD1 | many | TRBJ2-5 | TRBV5-1 | TGCGCCAGCGGCCTGTGGGACAGCCAAGAGACCCAGTACTTC | CASGLWDSQETQYF
- | - | TRBJ1-1 | TRBV20-1 | TGCAGTGCTGGGAAGGACGGCGAACCGTGGAACACTGAAGCTTTCTTT | CSAGKDGEPWNTEAFF
- | once | TRBJ2-1 | TRBV20-1 | TGCAGTGCTAGAGGAACTACTCATTATAACAATGAGCAGTTCTTC | CSARGTTHYNNEQFF
TRBD1 | few | TRBJ2-2 | TRBV20-1 | TGCAGTGCTAGAAAGGACAGGGAGAACACCGGGGAGCTGTTTTTT | CSARKDRENTGELFF
- | - | TRBJ1-1 | TRBV30 | TGTGCCTGGGCGCGGGGGATGAACACTGAAGCTTTCTTT | CAWARGMNTEAFF
TRBD1 | - | TRBJ2-1 | TRBV12-3/TRBV12-4 | TGTGCCAGCAGTGACGACAGGGGCCGTGAGCAGTTCTTC | CASSDDRGREQFF
- | - | TRBJ1-1 | TRBV7-6 | TGTGCCAGCAGCTTAACCCCAGGGACGAACGCTGAAGCTTTCTTT | CASSLTPGTNAEAFF
- | - | TRBJ2-1 | TRBV20-1 | TGCAGTCCTCGGGGGGCATACAGCAATGAGCAGTTCTTC | CSPRGAYSNEQFF
- | - | TRBJ2-3 | TRBV9 | TGTGCCAGCAGCGTAGCTAGCCGGTACGCTACGCAGTATTTT | CASSVASRYATQYF
- | few | TRBJ1-5 | TRBV29-1 | TGCAGCGTTCGTGAGGCTTATAGCAATCAGCCCCAGCATTTT | CSVREAYSNQPQHF